The present T cell receptor beta chain was sequenced within a study of OX40 agonist ivuxolimab in advanced cancers. Broader study findings: Undetermined was the antigen specificity of the expanded peripheral T cells. The study observed clonal expansion of CD4+ and CD8+ blood T cells by week 6 at 0.1 to 3.0 mg/kg.

Method: immunoSEQ multiplex PCR; TCRdb's copy keeps in-frame clones and lacks some. The sample consists of approximately 61,000 clones, roughly nine tenths of them appearing once. Trimming removed 6 bases from V and 10 bases from J, with 15 bases in between. Germline-derived CDR1 and CDR2 are DFQATT and SNEGSKA (reference sequence). The CDR3 spans 11 residues. A word on this clone: Its specificity is unknown.

This material consisted of CD4+ or CD8+ T cells sorted from blood, taken in a trial of the OX40 agonist ivuxolimab. The rearrangement links TRBV20-1 to TRBJ1-2; D is undetermined. The receptor was isolated from an adult with an advanced solid tumor such as melanoma, head and neck, liver or kidney cancer. The CDR3 reads CSAMTRNDYTF. The DNA for the CDR3 is TGCAGTGCAATGACGCGGAATGACTACACCTTC.